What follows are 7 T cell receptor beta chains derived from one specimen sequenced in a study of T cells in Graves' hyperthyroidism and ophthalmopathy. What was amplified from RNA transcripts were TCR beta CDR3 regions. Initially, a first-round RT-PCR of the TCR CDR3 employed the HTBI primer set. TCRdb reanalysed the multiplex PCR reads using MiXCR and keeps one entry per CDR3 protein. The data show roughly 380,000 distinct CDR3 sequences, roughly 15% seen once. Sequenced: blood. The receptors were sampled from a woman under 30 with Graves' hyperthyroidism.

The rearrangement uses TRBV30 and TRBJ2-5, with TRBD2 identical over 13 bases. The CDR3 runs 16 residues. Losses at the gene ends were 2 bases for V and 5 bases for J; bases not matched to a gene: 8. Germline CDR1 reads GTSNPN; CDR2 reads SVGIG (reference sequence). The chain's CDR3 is CAWSRGLAGETETQYF. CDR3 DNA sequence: TGTGCCTGGAGTAGAGGACTAGCGGGAGAAACGGAGACCCAGTACTTC.

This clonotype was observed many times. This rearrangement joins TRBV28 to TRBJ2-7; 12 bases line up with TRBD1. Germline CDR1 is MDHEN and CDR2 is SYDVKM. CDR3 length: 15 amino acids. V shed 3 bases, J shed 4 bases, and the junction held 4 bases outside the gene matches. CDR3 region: CASSLGDRGLYEQYF. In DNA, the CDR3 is TGTGCCAGCAGTTTGGGGGACAGGGGGCTTTACGAGCAGTACTTC.

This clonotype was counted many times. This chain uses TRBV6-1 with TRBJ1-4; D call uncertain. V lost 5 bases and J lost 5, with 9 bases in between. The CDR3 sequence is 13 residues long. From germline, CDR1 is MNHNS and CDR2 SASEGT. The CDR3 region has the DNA TGTGCCAGCAGTCAACAGTTAAATGAAAAACTGTTTTTT. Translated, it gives CASSQQLNEKLFF.

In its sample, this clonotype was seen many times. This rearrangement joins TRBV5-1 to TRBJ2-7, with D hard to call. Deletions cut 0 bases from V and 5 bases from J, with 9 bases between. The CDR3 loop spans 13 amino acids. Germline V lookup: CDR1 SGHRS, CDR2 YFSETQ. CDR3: CASSLGRINEQYF. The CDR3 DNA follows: TGCGCCAGCAGCTTGGGCAGGATCAACGAGCAGTACTTC.

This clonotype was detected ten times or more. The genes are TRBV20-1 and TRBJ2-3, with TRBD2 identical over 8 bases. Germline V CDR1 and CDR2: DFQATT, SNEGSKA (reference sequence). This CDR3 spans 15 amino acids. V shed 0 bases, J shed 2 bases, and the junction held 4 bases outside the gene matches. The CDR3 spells CSARDDGRATDTQYF. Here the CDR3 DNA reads TGCAGTGCTAGAGATGACGGGAGGGCCACAGATACGCAGTATTTT.

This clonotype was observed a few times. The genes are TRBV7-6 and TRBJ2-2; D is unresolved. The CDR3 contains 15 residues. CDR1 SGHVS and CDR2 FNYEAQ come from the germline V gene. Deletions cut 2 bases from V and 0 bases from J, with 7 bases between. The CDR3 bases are TGTGCCAGCAGCTTATTCCTTACGAACACCGGGGAGCTGTTTTTT. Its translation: CASSLFLTNTGELFF.

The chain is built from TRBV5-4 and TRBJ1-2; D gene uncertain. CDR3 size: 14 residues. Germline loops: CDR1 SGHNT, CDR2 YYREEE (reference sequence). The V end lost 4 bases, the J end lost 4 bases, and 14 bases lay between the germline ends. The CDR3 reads CASSLSTAGYGYTF. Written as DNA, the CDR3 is TGTGCCAGCAGCCTCTCAACAGCGGGCTATGGCTACACCTTC.